The 28 T cell receptor beta chains given below trace back to one sample, sequenced in a study of blood T cell repertoires in COVID-19. Assay: immunoSEQ multiplex PCR; the TCRdb copy retains only in-frame clones and omits some. The data hold 200,000 to 250,000 clones, with roughly four fifths observed a single time. Sequences were obtained from PBMCs or T cells enriched from blood (not recorded which). These receptor sequences come from a man aged 40-49 years who had recovered from COVID-19.

The chain combines TRBV7-9 with TRBJ2-2; 8 nucleotides line up with TRBD2. Per germline, CDR1 SEHNR and CDR2 FQNEAQ (reference sequence). This CDR3 is 15 amino acids long. With 3 bases clipped from V and 3 bases from J, the junction kept 3 bases outside the gene matches. The CDR3 protein is CASSFGGVDTGELFF. The CDR3 DNA reads TGTGCCAGCAGCTTCGGGGGGGTGGACACCGGGGAGCTGTTTTTT. Drawing the rest from reference TRBV7-9 and TRBJ2-2, the complete variable domain is DTGVSQNPRHKITKRGQNVTFRCDPISEHNRLYWYRQTLGQGPEFLTYFQNEAQLEKSRLLSDRFSAERPKGSFSTLEIQRTEQGDSAMYLCASSFGGVDTGELFFGEGSRLTVL.

A single count supports this clone. V and J are TRBV5-1 and TRBJ1-3; 8 positions agree with TRBD1. V trimming: 2 bases; J trimming: 0 bases; junction bases outside the gene matches: 4. Germline loops: CDR1 SGHRS, CDR2 YFSETQ. CDR3 length equals 16 residues. CDR3 nucleotides: TGCGCCAGCAGCTTAAGGGGACAGGCCTCTGGAAACACCATATATTTT. It is translated as CASSLRGQASGNTIYF.

The chain combines TRBV2 with TRBJ1-5; TRBD1 might be the D (5 bases). The germline V gene has CDR1 SNHLY and CDR2 FYNNEI. V shed 8 bases and J shed 5 bases, with 13 bases lying between them. The CDR3 is 13 residues long. CDR3 DNA: TGTGCCAGCGGCCCGGGGGGACATCAGCCCCAGCATTTT. This translates into CASGPGGHQPQHF.

The rearrangement uses TRBV28 and TRBJ1-4; possible D gene TRBD1, 6 bases. The CDR3 sequence is 14 residues long. V lost 11 bases and J lost 7, with 20 bases in between. Germline CDR1 reads MDHEN; CDR2 reads SYDVKM. The CDR3: CACKRGGLVEKLFF. The CDR3 DNA follows: TGTGCCTGCAAACGAGGGGGTTTGGTTGAAAAACTGTTTTTT.

This clone was found a few times. J is TRBJ2-7 and V is TRBV5-1, with TRBD1 matching over 8 bases. V gave up 3 bases and J gave up 0 bases; unmatched junction bases: 5. This CDR3 is 15 amino acids long. Germline V gene sequence: CDR1 SGHRS, CDR2 YFSETQ. In DNA form, the CDR3 reads TGCGCCAGCAGCTCTACAGGGGGATCCTCCTACGAGCAGTACTTC. Its protein is CASSSTGGSSYEQYF.

In the case of this clone: The same CDR3 also results from other DNA sequences found in this sample. This chain connects TRBV9 to TRBJ2-1, with unresolved D. CDR3 length: 14 residues. Trimming removed 0 bases from V and 3 bases from J, with 7 bases in between. Germline values: CDR1 SGDLS, CDR2 YYNGEE. The CDR3 here is CASSVDSNYNEQFF. The CDR3 DNA is TGTGCCAGCAGCGTAGACAGCAACTACAATGAGCAGTTCTTC.

The chain employs TRBV28 and TRBJ1-6; TRBD1 matches at 8 bases. The germline V gene encodes CDR1 MDHEN and CDR2 SYDVKM. Trimming at V came to 6 bases and at J to 5 bases, leaving 3 bases not matched to a gene. The CDR3 sequence is 14 residues long. The CDR3 region has the DNA TGTGCCAGCAGCCCGGGACAGGATAATTCACCCCTCCACTTT. It codes for CASSPGQDNSPLHF.

The chain couples TRBV12-3 or TRBV12-4 to TRBJ2-7; TRBD1 might be the D (5 bases). The CDR3 has 12 amino acids. V was pared by 0 bases and J by 5 bases, with 5 bases between. The CDR3 nucleotides are TGTGCCAGCAGTTTAGCAGGGGACGAGCAGTACTTC. This encodes CASSLAGDEQYF.

This clone came up a few times. The chain links TRBV7-2 to TRBJ1-2; 7 nucleotides agree with TRBD1. J was trimmed by 8 bases and V by 5 bases; bases with no gene match: 14. There are 15 residues in the CDR3. CDR1 is SGHTA and CDR2 is FQGNSA in the germline V gene. CDR3 residues: CASSLGITGAEGYTF. The DNA of the CDR3 is TGTGCCAGCAGCCTAGGAATTACAGGGGCAGAGGGCTACACCTTC.

The chain has TRBV3-1 (or the pseudogene TRBV3-2) and TRBJ1-5; 8 bases are a match to TRBD1. V lost 4 bases, J lost 1 base, and 3 bases stayed unmatched. Per germline, CDR1 LGHDT and CDR2 YNNKEL (reference sequence). CDR3 size: 15 residues. The CDR3 loop reads CASSPSGGSNQPQHF. Here the CDR3 DNA reads TGTGCCAGCAGCCCCTCAGGGGGCAGCAATCAGCCCCAGCATTTT.

This clone has just a few counts. This chain links TRBV19 with TRBJ1-1, with D perhaps TRBD1 (6 bases). From germline, CDR1 is LNHDA and CDR2 SQIVND (reference sequence). This CDR3 contains 12 residues. V shed 2 bases and J shed 10 bases, with 11 bases lying between them. This CDR3 reads CASSILGARAFF. DNA for the CDR3: TGTGCCAGTAGTATATTGGGGGCTCGAGCTTTCTTT.

The chain links TRBV13 to TRBJ1-3, with D possibly matching TRBD1 (6 bases). Looked up from germline, CDR1 is PRHDT and CDR2 is FYEKMQ (reference sequence). Trimming shortened V by 1 base and J by 0 bases, and 10 bases separated the two germline ends. The CDR3 has 16 residues. CDR3 nucleotides: TGTGCCAGCAGCTTAGAACAGGGCCTCTCTGGAAACACCATATATTTT. This encodes CASSLEQGLSGNTIYF.

The sample holds one count of this clone. The chain combines TRBV5-1 with TRBJ2-7; D possibly corresponds to TRBD2 (6 bases). Between the trimmed V and J ends, which lost 0 bases and 4 bases, there was a span of 11 bases. Germline V CDR1 and CDR2: SGHRS, YFSETQ. The CDR3 spans 14 residues. CDR3 in amino acids: CASSLETSLYEQYF. Here the CDR3 DNA reads TGCGCCAGCAGCTTGGAAACTAGCTTATACGAGCAGTACTTC.

CDR3 in amino acids: CASSPNLRDSHGYTF. In nucleotides, the CDR3 is TGTGCCAGCAGCCCCAACCTCCGGGACAGCCATGGCTACACCTTC. V gene TRBV7-9 combines with J gene TRBJ1-2; TRBD1 aligns across 7 bases. The V gene's germline CDR1 is SEHNR and CDR2 FQNEAQ (reference sequence). J was trimmed by 6 bases and V by 5 bases; bases with no gene match: 12. The CDR3 is made up of 15 amino acids.

The chain links TRBV7-8 to TRBJ1-2, with TRBD1 identical over 8 bases. This CDR3 contains 15 residues. Trimming cost V 2 bases and J 3 bases; bases outside gene matches: 5. Germline V gene data show CDR1 as SGHVS and CDR2 as FQNEAQ. The CDR3, as DNA: TGTGCCAGCAGCTTAAGATTGACAGGGGACTATGGCTACACCTTC. The encoded protein is CASSLRLTGDYGYTF.

This clone was detected a few times. The chain recombines TRBV5-1 with TRBJ2-3; 7 bases map to TRBD2. The V segment lost 0 bases and the J segment 1 base; nucleotides outside the gene matches: 2. CDR1 and CDR2 from the germline V gene are SGHRS and YFSETQ. This CDR3 spans 15 amino acids. In DNA form, the CDR3 reads TGCGCCAGCAGCTTGGAGGGAGGGGGCACAGATACGCAGTATTTT. Its protein is CASSLEGGGTDTQYF. The complete variable domain, with remaining parts taken from reference TRBV5-1 and TRBJ2-3, reads KAGVTQTPRYLIKTRGQQVTLSCSPISGHRSVSWYQQTPGQGLQFLFEYFSETQRNKGNFPGRFSGRQFSNSRSEMNVSTLELGDSALYLCASSLEGGGTDTQYFGPGTRLTVL.

The chain uses TRBV18 and TRBJ1-3; perhaps TRBD1 as D (5 bases). Germline-derived CDR1 and CDR2 are KGHSH and LQKENI. The CDR3 sequence is 15 residues long. V lost 4 bases, J lost 0 bases, and 10 bases lay in between. CDR3 nucleotide sequence: TGTGCCAGCTCACAACAGGTTACCTCTGGAAACACCATATATTTT. Translation: CASSQQVTSGNTIYF.

V is TRBV28 and J is TRBJ2-7, with 10 bases aligning to TRBD1. Germline-derived CDR1 and CDR2 are MDHEN and SYDVKM. This CDR3 region has 15 residues. V lost 5 bases and J lost 4; bases outside the gene matches: 8. CDR3 in amino acids: CASSDPGTGVYEQYF. The CDR3 nucleotides are TGTGCCAGCAGTGACCCAGGGACAGGGGTTTACGAGCAGTACTTC. Complete variable domain (other parts from reference TRBV28 and TRBJ2-7): DVKVTQSSRYLVKRTGEKVFLECVQDMDHENMFWYRQDPGLGLRLIYFSYDVKMKEKGDIPEGYSVSREKKERFSLILESASTNQTSMYLCASSDPGTGVYEQYFGPGTRLTVT.

The chain is built from TRBV27 and TRBJ1-3; a weak D match, TRBD1 (6 bases). Per germline, CDR1 MNHEY and CDR2 SMNVEV (reference sequence). Trimming stripped 4 bases from V and 0 bases from J, with 10 bases between. The CDR3 spans 15 residues. CDR3 protein: CASSSSRGSGNTIYF. The CDR3 DNA reads TGTGCCAGCAGTTCGAGCAGGGGCTCTGGAAACACCATATATTTT.

The rearrangement joins TRBV7-8 to TRBJ1-2; D not resolved. The CDR3 sequence is 12 residues long. Germline V CDR1 and CDR2: SGHVS, FQNEAQ. The V and J ends lost 2 bases and 8 bases respectively, with 9 bases between them. CDR3 amino acids: CASSLRAGGYTF. The CDR3 DNA sequence: TGTGCCAGCAGCTTACGGGCGGGAGGCTACACCTTC.

Details on this clone: Other DNA sequences in this sample translate to the same CDR3. The chain uses TRBV27 and TRBJ1-2; 7 positions agree with TRBD1. Losses at the gene ends were 4 bases for V and 2 bases for J; bases not matched to a gene: 1. Germline-derived CDR1 and CDR2 are MNHEY and SMNVEV (reference sequence). The CDR3 is 13 residues long. CDR3 in DNA: TGTGCCAGCAGTTCGACAGGGAACTATGGCTACACCTTC. It translates to CASSSTGNYGYTF.

The chain joins TRBV3-1 (or the pseudogene TRBV3-2) to TRBJ1-1; unclear D gene. The CDR3 extends over 14 amino acids. Trimming cost V 4 bases and J 4 bases, with 13 bases left between them. Germline V gene lookup returns CDR1 LGHDT and CDR2 YNNKEL (reference sequence). The CDR3 sequence is CASSRPLRGTEAFF. DNA of the CDR3: TGTGCCAGCAGCCGGCCACTACGGGGCACTGAAGCTTTCTTT.

CDR3 protein: CATSKTSGIVTDTQYF. In nucleotides, the CDR3 is TGTGCCACCAGCAAGACTAGCGGGATTGTCACAGATACGCAGTATTTT. The chain links TRBV15 to TRBJ2-3; 11 nucleotides align to TRBD2. Germline CDR1 reads LNHNV; CDR2 reads YYDKDF (reference sequence). This CDR3 comprises 16 residues. V lost 4 bases to trimming and J lost 2 bases; unmatched junction nucleotides: 5.

The V call is TRBV5-1, the J call TRBJ2-7, with 7 bases fitting TRBD2. Germline CDR1 reads SGHRS; CDR2 reads YFSETQ. The CDR3 is made up of 14 amino acids. J was trimmed by 2 bases and V by 0 bases; bases with no gene match: 2. In DNA, the CDR3 is TGCGCCAGCAGCTTGGCGGGAGGTGCCTACGAGCAGTACTTC. Translated: CASSLAGGAYEQYF. Supplemented by reference TRBV5-1 and TRBJ2-7, the full variable domain reads KAGVTQTPRYLIKTRGQQVTLSCSPISGHRSVSWYQQTPGQGLQFLFEYFSETQRNKGNFPGRFSGRQFSNSRSEMNVSTLELGDSALYLCASSLAGGAYEQYFGPGTRLTVT.

This clone was detected only a few times. The genes are TRBV5-5 and TRBJ1-1, with D hard to call. Germline loops: CDR1 SGHKS, CDR2 YYEKEE (reference sequence). CDR3 size: 13 residues. The V and J ends lost 5 bases and 11 bases respectively, with 19 bases between them. The CDR3 region has the DNA TGTGCCAGCAGGCCCCGGACTCAAGTTCCCGCTTTCTTT. It specifies CASRPRTQVPAFF. The full variable domain, with the rest looked up from reference TRBV5-5 and TRBJ1-1, is DAGVTQSPTHLIKTRGQQVTLRCSPISGHKSVSWYQQVLGQGPQFIFQYYEKEERGRGNFPDRFSARQFPNYSSELNVNALLLGDSALYLCASRPRTQVPAFFGQGTRLTVV.

The chain carries TRBV27 and TRBJ2-1; possibly TRBD2 for D (5 bases). Trimming left V 5 bases short and J 11 bases short, with 16 bases between. This CDR3 is built from 13 residues. Germline V gene sequence: CDR1 MNHEY, CDR2 SMNVEV (reference sequence). The CDR3 is CASSPNSRDQQFF. The CDR3 region has the DNA TGTGCCAGCAGTCCCAATTCCCGGGATCAGCAGTTCTTC.

This clone turned up a few times. The V and J genes are TRBV5-1 and TRBJ1-2, with D hard to call. This CDR3 has 13 amino acids. Trimming took off 1 base at V and 8 bases at J, with 12 bases between the two ends. Germline assignment: CDR1 SGHRS and CDR2 YFSETQ. CDR3 loop: CASSLNGGGGYTF. CDR3 sequence (DNA): TGCGCCAGCAGCTTGAATGGAGGCGGCGGCTACACCTTC.

This clone has more than one count but fewer than ten. The chain is built from TRBV6-6 and TRBJ2-5; TRBD2 aligns across 8 bases. The ends lost 5 bases at V and 5 bases at J; junction bases unmatched: 7. Germline CDR1 MNHNY, CDR2 SVGAGI (reference sequence). This CDR3 region has 14 residues. The CDR3 here is CASSHELAGETQYF. In DNA, the CDR3 is TGTGCCAGCAGTCACGAATTAGCGGGGGAGACCCAGTACTTC.